The next 12 T cell receptor beta chains were all read from a single sample in a study of shared clonotypes between healthy human individuals. The assay was immunoSEQ multiplex PCR, and TCRdb's table has in-frame clones only and misses some. The sample gives about half a million clones, around 79% of which show up once; less than 15% is in the top ten. The sample was PBMCs. These receptors originate from a woman in her thirties or forties in good health. Some clones in this sample may be carry-over from other donors' samples.

The chain has TRBV27 and TRBJ2-5, with TRBD1 matching over 9 bases. Unmatched junction bases numbered 9, after V lost 5 bases and J lost 2 bases. This CDR3 is built from 16 residues. Germline V gene data show CDR1 as MNHEY and CDR2 as SMNVEV (reference sequence). CDR3 amino acids: CASSTTGTGRQETQYF. The CDR3 DNA reads as TGTGCCAGCAGTACAACCGGGACAGGGCGGCAAGAGACCCAGTACTTC.

The chain combines TRBV7-2 with TRBJ2-7; unclear D gene. Trimming removed 1 base from V and 4 bases from J, with 14 bases in between. The V gene's germline CDR1 is SGHTA and CDR2 FQGNSA. This CDR3 comprises 15 residues. The CDR3 DNA is TGTGCCAGCAGCTTAGTCGGTCCCGCGACTTACGAGCAGTACTTC. This encodes CASSLVGPATYEQYF. Combining the CDR3 with reference TRBV7-2 and TRBJ2-7 gives the whole variable domain GAGVSQSPSNKVTEKGKDVELRCDPISGHTALYWYRQSLGQGLEFLIYFQGNSAPDKSGLPSDRFSAERTGGSVSTLTIQRTQQEDSAVYLCASSLVGPATYEQYFGPGTRLTVT.

The chain recombines TRBV5-4 with TRBJ2-5; D possibly corresponds to TRBD2 (5 bases). The CDR3 runs to 15 residues. Germline V gene data show CDR1 as SGHNT and CDR2 as YYREEE (reference sequence). V was cut by 1 base and J by 3 bases, with 13 bases left in between. CDR3 sequence (DNA): TGTGCCAGCAGCTTGCGTTCGGACTTCAAAGAGACCCAGTACTTC. Encoded protein: CASSLRSDFKETQYF.

This chain links TRBV11-2 with TRBJ2-1; TRBD2 agrees at 7 bases. CDR1 and CDR2 (germline): SGHAT, FQNNGV. The CDR3 totals 15 residues. After removal of 3 bases from V and 0 bases from J, the junction contained 2 bases not matched to a gene. CDR3 amino acids: CASSLSGVSYNEQFF. The CDR3 DNA reads as TGTGCCAGCAGCTTGAGCGGGGTCTCCTACAATGAGCAGTTCTTC.

The genes are TRBV6-6 and TRBJ1-1; the D gene is possibly TRBD1 (6 bases). Deletions cut 4 bases from V and 4 bases from J, with 16 bases between. The length of the CDR3 is 15 residues. Germline lookup yields CDR1 MNHNY and CDR2 SVGAGI (reference sequence). For the CDR3, the DNA is TGTGCCAGCAGTTCCCTCGGGGGGGCCCCCACTGAAGCTTTCTTT. Its protein product is CASSSLGGAPTEAFF.

The J gene is TRBJ2-5, the V gene TRBV4-1, with D unresolved. From germline, CDR1 is MGHRA and CDR2 YSYEKL. This CDR3 spans 13 amino acids. Trimming cost V 2 bases and J 0 bases, with 4 bases left between them. The CDR3 DNA follows: TGCGCCAGCAGCCAACTTAACCAAGAGACCCAGTACTTC. The encoded protein is CASSQLNQETQYF.

The rearrangement joins TRBV5-1 to TRBJ2-3; no reliable D call. The CDR3 sequence is 15 residues long. CDR1 and CDR2 from the germline V gene are SGHRS and YFSETQ. Trimming took 4 bases from V and 2 from J, leaving 14 bases between them. This CDR3 reads CASSPDGVPTDTQYF. The CDR3 nucleotides are TGCGCCAGCAGCCCGGATGGGGTCCCCACAGATACGCAGTATTTT.

The chain recombines TRBV5-4 with TRBJ1-2; perhaps TRBD1 as D (5 bases). The germline gives CDR1 SGHNT, CDR2 YYREEE (reference sequence). V was shortened by 0 bases and J by 2 bases, with 11 bases between the two germline ends. This CDR3 is built from 15 residues. CDR3 DNA: TGTGCCAGCAGCTTGGTCTGGCAGGGAAACTATGGCTACACCTTC. Protein sequence: CASSLVWQGNYGYTF.

The chain joins TRBV18 to TRBJ1-2, with D unclear. The CDR3 spans 13 residues. CDR1 is KGHSH, CDR2 LQKENI, per germline. With 8 bases removed from V and 7 bases from J, the gap between germline ends came to 17 bases. The CDR3 bases are TGTGCCAGCACAAGTCGCTTGTTGGGTGGCTACACCTTC. This encodes CASTSRLLGGYTF.

V is TRBV6-6 and J is TRBJ2-2; 7 nucleotides line up with TRBD2. This CDR3 is 15 amino acids long. CDR1 and CDR2 (germline): MNHNY, SVGAGI (reference sequence). Trimming removed 5 bases from V and 4 bases from J; junction bases left unmatched: 7. For the CDR3, the DNA is TGTGCCAGCAGTACACCGGGACTATTCACCGGGGAGCTGTTTTTT. Its protein is CASSTPGLFTGELFF.

This chain connects TRBV5-1 to TRBJ2-1; TRBD1 matches at 12 bases. V shed 4 bases and J 9 bases; nucleotides not matched to a gene: 11. The CDR3 is 16 residues long. CDR1 is SGHRS and CDR2 is YFSETQ in the germline V gene. The CDR3 DNA reads as TGCGCCAGCAGCCAAATGACGGGACAGGGGGCGTTTGAGCAGTTCTTC. It specifies CASSQMTGQGAFEQFF. The entire variable domain, with the rest obtained from reference TRBV5-1 and TRBJ2-1, is as follows: KAGVTQTPRYLIKTRGQQVTLSCSPISGHRSVSWYQQTPGQGLQFLFEYFSETQRNKGNFPGRFSGRQFSNSRSEMNVSTLELGDSALYLCASSQMTGQGAFEQFFGPGTRLTVL.

The chain couples TRBV7-2 to TRBJ1-1, with 8 positions matching TRBD1. Trimming cost V 3 bases and J 4 bases; bases outside gene matches: 7. The CDR3 length is 15 residues. Germline V gives CDR1 SGHTA, CDR2 FQGNSA. CDR3 DNA sequence: TGTGCCAGCAGCTTTGGACAGGGTTTGGGCACTGAAGCTTTCTTT. Its translation: CASSFGQGLGTEAFF.